This TCR beta chain was documented in a study of blood T cells in healthy people across ages (dated by TCRdb to the mid-2010s). Background on the whole study: In model experiments, template switching captured about one uniquely barcoded TCR beta cDNA molecule for every two T cells. To avoid experimental bias, donors of different ages were spread randomly across the sequencing lanes. Using the same blood draw, the study looked at two additional independent replicas of 1 million unique cDNA reads for two donors, one aged 18 to 29 and the other aged 80 or older. Using deep sequencing normalized with unique cDNA molecular identifiers, the study measured how TCR beta repertoire diversity changes with age. Four age groups were formed from the donors: young (average approximately 16 years), middle-aged (around 40), aged (roughly 59) and long-lived (more than 75).

What the research found in general, with its limitations: Estimates of total diversity from one million sequenced T cells were regarded as lower bounds and underestimates. The percentage of naive T cells measured by flow cytometry correlated strongly with observed TCR beta diversity. As age increased, observed TCR beta diversity per million T cells dropped in a roughly linear way, and a significant reduction was already evident by age around 41. Because the CMV infection status of the donors was unknown, age-related changes in expanded clonotypes may potentially have been confounded. Conclusive comparison of naive and antigen-experienced compartments was prevented by the profiling of bulk unsorted PBMCs. The long-lived group showed more naive CD4+ T cells, fewer expanded clones and increased TCR diversity than the aged group, suggesting age selection.

The library relied on 5' RACE. Sequenced using an Illumina HiSeq 2500. The second PCR ran for roughly 7 to 12 cycles and used a J-beta primer mix along with a sample-barcoded 5' primer. Each TCR beta cDNA molecule received a unique molecular identifier from a template-switch 5' adaptor carrying 12 random nucleotides. Each sample yielded at least 2.5 million CDR3-containing paired-end reads. First-strand cDNA synthesis was performed from all RNA using the Mint cDNA synthesis kit, with priming by a TRBC-specific oligonucleotide. All cDNA was treated with uracil-DNA glycosylase and then went through a first 18-cycle PCR with the universal primers M1SS and BC2_uni_R. In the original analysis: For normalization, 1 million high-quality reads were randomly selected from each sample, with every read carrying a distinct molecular identifier. Instead of being binned into consensus sequences, reads with shared molecular identifiers were discarded. MiTCR, with a Q25 quality threshold and the strictest error-elimination algorithm, was used for CDR3 identification, clonotype clustering and error correction. A nonparametric unseen species model using Euler transformation provided a lower-bound estimate of total TCR beta diversity. TCRdb trimmed public reads at Q25 via fastp, called clones via MiXCR and kept in-frame beta chains. CDR3 protein sequences are deduplicated, and each keeps its most common genes and DNA. TCRdb's processing, not the authors', yielded these V and J calls. This sample comprises about 670,000 distinct CDR3 sequences, 35% to 50% of them detected only once. The top ten hold 25% to 30% of the sample.

As concerns this clonotype: What this receptor recognizes is not known. No per-base quality is available; no much larger clone lies one base away.

Donors were roughly 40 systemically healthy Caucasian individuals from Russia aged roughly 6 to 90 years. Each donor gave 8 to 10 milliliters of peripheral blood, collected into EDTA-treated Vacutainer tubes. PBMCs were isolated by Ficoll-Paque density-gradient centrifugation, with at least 7 million obtained per sample. Trizol reagent was used to extract total RNA from the PBMCs, yielding at least 6 micrograms per sample. The percentages of naive CD45RAhigh/CD27high T cells were determined by flow cytometry on a PBMC aliquot from every donor. The trim is 5 bases for V and 2 bases for J, with a gap of 12 bases between the germline ends. CDR1 and CDR2 were assigned from the germline V gene as SGHTA and FQGNSA. From its cysteine to its phenylalanine, the CDR3 spans 14 amino acids. Of all the DNA, just the CDR3 is kept, 42 bases in frame from base 1.

The rearrangement combines TRBV7-2 with TRBJ2-5, with the D gene uncertain. The receptor was isolated from a man older than 75 in good health. Source material: blood. In nucleotide form, the sequence is TGTGCCAGCAGCCCTTGGGCAGGACAAGAGACCCAGTACTTC. Its translation reads: CASSPWAGQETQYF.